This T cell receptor (beta chain) originates from a study of T cell responses to AZD1222 COVID-19 vaccine. Sequenced by immunoSEQ multiplex PCR; TCRdb stores in-frame clones only, minus some. Here the sample spans some 180,000 clones, about 90% being singletons. CDR1 is LNHDA and CDR2 is SQIVND in the germline V gene (reference sequence). The V segment lost 3 bases and the J segment 8 bases; nucleotides outside the gene matches: 11. The CDR3 has 16 amino acids. The rearrangement uses TRBV19 and TRBJ2-7; 12 bases align to TRBD2. This TCR was sampled from an adult who received the AZD1222 COVID-19 vaccine. The sample in question was peripheral blood, obtained 28 days after the second AZD1222 dose. Here the CDR3 reads CASSMGTSGSGAQQYF. The CDR3 DNA reads TGTGCCAGTAGTATGGGGACTAGCGGGTCCGGGGCGCAGCAGTACTTC.